The 10 T cell receptor beta chains below come from one sample, sequenced in a study of blood T cell repertoires in COVID-19. Clones were read by immunoSEQ multiplex PCR, and TCRdb kept only the in-frame ones, dropping some. Among approximately 76,000 clones listed, 65% to 85% were seen once. Sequenced input: peripheral blood. The origin of the receptors is a man at least 80 years old with active or convalescent COVID-19.

V is TRBV6-5 and J is TRBJ2-1; D is uncertain. V was pared by 6 bases and J by 0 bases, with 12 bases between. This CDR3 comprises 15 residues. Germline CDR1 and CDR2: MNHEY and SVGAGI. CDR3 loop: CASRGWRSSYNEQFF. The CDR3 region has the DNA TGTGCCAGCAGAGGTTGGCGGAGCTCCTACAATGAGCAGTTCTTC.

V is TRBV4-1 and J is TRBJ1-2, with no clear D. The CDR3 consists of 16 residues. Germline V lookup: CDR1 MGHRA, CDR2 YSYEKL. V lost 1 base and J lost 2, with 14 bases in between. The CDR3 region has the DNA TGCGCCAGCAGCCAAGTCCCGAACTCTGTGAACTATGGCTACACCTTC. Amino acid sequence: CASSQVPNSVNYGYTF.

The chain joins TRBV6-5 to TRBJ2-7, with D maybe TRBD1 (6 bases). This CDR3 is 15 amino acids long. Germline loops: CDR1 MNHEY, CDR2 SVGAGI. Trimming took off 6 bases at V and 3 bases at J, with 18 bases between the two ends. DNA of the CDR3: TGTGCCAGCAGGGGCTGGACAGAAACCTACTACGAGCAGTACTTC. As protein: CASRGWTETYYEQYF.

The chain uses TRBV24-1 and TRBJ2-3, with a possible D match to TRBD2 (6 bases). CDR1 and CDR2 from the germline V gene are KGHDR and SFDVKD. The CDR3 is 13 residues long. The V end was cut by 5 bases, the J end by 5 bases, with 10 bases between. The CDR3 coding sequence is TGTGCCACCAGTGTGGGTAGCGGAGATACGCAGTATTTT. It codes for CATSVGSGDTQYF.

The chain recombines TRBV28 with TRBJ2-7; 8 positions match TRBD2. J gave up 4 bases and V 3 bases, and 5 bases lay outside the gene matches. The germline V gene encodes CDR1 MDHEN and CDR2 SYDVKM. The CDR3 spans 14 residues. The CDR3 sequence is CASSFSGKRYEQYF. Written as DNA, the CDR3 is TGTGCCAGCAGTTTTAGCGGGAAACGGTACGAGCAGTACTTC.

This clone was observed once. V and J are TRBV6-4 and TRBJ2-3, with D perhaps matching TRBD2 (6 bases). This CDR3 has 13 amino acids. Trimming stripped 5 bases from V and 0 bases from J, with 6 bases between. Germline CDR1 and CDR2: MRHNA and SNTAGT. The chain's CDR3 is CASSRGSTDTQYF. DNA for the CDR3: TGTGCCAGCAGTCGGGGGAGCACAGATACGCAGTATTTT.

This chain connects TRBV27 to TRBJ1-5, with TRBD1 as a possible D gene (5 bases). Germline V lookup: CDR1 MNHEY, CDR2 SMNVEV (reference sequence). There are 17 residues in the CDR3. V dropped 4 bases and J dropped 1 base, with 17 bases sitting between them. The CDR3 DNA reads as TGTGCCAGCAGTTCCTGGGCAAGGGGTAGGAGCAATCAGCCCCAGCATTTT. This gives the protein CASSSWARGRSNQPQHF.

V usage is TRBV2 and J usage is TRBJ2-3; 9 nucleotides align to TRBD1. Germline lookup yields CDR1 SNHLY and CDR2 FYNNEI. The trim removed 7 bases at V and 3 bases at J, leaving 8 bases unmatched. The CDR3 length is 15 residues. CDR3 DNA sequence: TGTGCCAGCAAACTGGACAGGGGAAGTACAGATACGCAGTATTTT. Amino acids: CASKLDRGSTDTQYF.

This chain uses TRBV24-1 with TRBJ1-1; D possibly corresponds to TRBD1 (6 bases). The V and J ends lost 5 bases and 1 base respectively, with 13 bases between them. CDR1 and CDR2 (germline): KGHDR, SFDVKD. The CDR3 has 15 residues. The CDR3 sequence: CATSGGGRTNTEAFF. The CDR3 region has the DNA TGTGCCACCAGTGGGGGGGGGCGGACGAACACTGAAGCTTTCTTT.

The chain has TRBV3-1 (or the pseudogene TRBV3-2) and TRBJ2-5; 9 nucleotides match TRBD2. J gave up 7 bases and V 4 bases, and 7 bases lay outside the gene matches. The germline V gene has CDR1 LGHDT and CDR2 YNNKEL (reference sequence). The CDR3 contains 14 residues. The CDR3 reads CASSPLAGGRTQYF. The DNA of the CDR3 is TGTGCCAGCAGCCCTTTGGCGGGGGGGAGGACCCAGTACTTC.